Each of the 18 T cell receptor beta chains below was sequenced from the same sample in a study of vaccination and CD4 T cells after COVID-19. TCRdb itself ran the PCR reads through MiXCR, one entry per CDR3 protein. The table shows approximately 36,000 distinct CDR3 sequences, with 36% occurring only once. Stated time point: late sampling 161 to 241 days after vaccination in three convalescent patients. Sequenced here: CD4+ T cells from blood, sampled about 7 months after SARS-CoV-2 vaccination. The receptor set was obtained from a human donor who had recovered from COVID-19.

The sample holds a few counts of this clonotype. The J gene is TRBJ1-2, the V gene TRBV28; D call uncertain. With 1 base removed from V and 7 bases from J, the gap between germline ends came to 10 bases. CDR1 and CDR2 from the germline V gene are MDHEN and SYDVKM. This CDR3 has 13 amino acids. CDR3 nucleotide sequence: TGTGCCAGCAGTTTATCTGAACAACGTGGCTACACCTTC. Its translation is CASSLSEQRGYTF.

This clonotype came up once. V and J are TRBV29-1 and TRBJ2-3; 8 bases are a match to TRBD1. Per the germline V gene, CDR1 is SQVTM and CDR2 is ANQGSEA. The junction had 10 bases not matched to a gene; V was cut back by 5 bases and J by 9 bases. This CDR3 region has 13 residues. The CDR3, as DNA: TGCAGCGTTAGACAGGGGCCCTCATTGACGCAGTATTTT. It translates to CSVRQGPSLTQYF.

The chain couples TRBV20-1 to TRBJ2-7; 7 bases are shared with TRBD2. Germline CDR1 reads DFQATT; CDR2 reads SNEGSKA (reference sequence). V gave up 1 base and J gave up 0 bases; unmatched junction bases: 6. The CDR3 consists of 15 residues. In nucleotides, the CDR3 is TGCAGTGCTAGAGCCGGGAGGCTTCTCTCCTACGAGCAGTACTTC. Translating it yields CSARAGRLLSYEQYF.

V and J are TRBV6-2 or TRBV6-3 and TRBJ2-3; possible D gene TRBD2, 5 bases. V shed 2 bases and J shed 5 bases, with 14 bases lying between them. The CDR3 runs to 15 residues. The germline gives CDR1 MNHEY, CDR2 SVGEGT. The CDR3 spells CASSYSAGEGDTQYF. DNA of the CDR3: TGTGCCAGCAGTTACAGTGCGGGCGAGGGAGATACGCAGTATTTT.

This chain connects TRBV19 to TRBJ2-4, with 14 bases identical to TRBD2. Germline loops: CDR1 LNHDA, CDR2 SQIVND (reference sequence). The CDR3 covers 17 residues. V shed 3 bases, J shed 0 bases, and the junction held 1 base outside the gene matches. CDR3 coding DNA: TGTGCCAGTAGTATGACTAGCGGGAGGGGAGCCAAAAACATTCAGTACTTC. The encoded protein is CASSMTSGRGAKNIQYF. Full variable domain (remainder filled in from reference TRBV19 and TRBJ2-4): DGGITQSPKYLFRKEGQNVTLSCEQNLNHDAMYWYRQDPGQGLRLIYYSQIVNDFQKGDIAEGYSVSREKKESFPLTVTSAQKNPTAFYLCASSMTSGRGAKNIQYFGAGTRLSVL.

This clonotype turned up a few times. This chain links TRBV20-1 with TRBJ2-7; 9 bases line up with TRBD1. V was clipped by 6 bases and J by 3 bases; unmatched bases: 9. Germline lookup yields CDR1 DFQATT and CDR2 SNEGSKA (reference sequence). This CDR3 has 14 residues. The CDR3, as DNA: TGCAGTGCGCAAAACAGGGGGCGAGGCTACGAGCAGTACTTC. This translates into CSAQNRGRGYEQYF.

This clonotype was found a few times. The V call is TRBV6-2 or TRBV6-3, the J call TRBJ1-5; D gene unclear. The V and J ends lost 2 bases and 7 bases respectively, with 9 bases between them. CDR3 size: 13 residues. The germline V gene has CDR1 MNHEY and CDR2 SVGEGT. The CDR3 nucleotides read TGTGCCAGCAGTTACGGGGAAGGGCAGCCCCAGCATTTT. Protein: CASSYGEGQPQHF.

The chain joins TRBV20-1 to TRBJ2-7, with D perhaps TRBD1 (5 bases). Trimming pared 6 bases from V and 2 bases from J, leaving 14 bases between. CDR1 is DFQATT and CDR2 is SNEGSKA in the germline V gene (reference sequence). The CDR3 runs to 13 residues. DNA of the CDR3: TGCAGTGCCACCCCTGGACAACCCTACGAGCAGTACTTC. It codes for CSATPGQPYEQYF.

The CDR3 reads CASSYFSEQYF. The CDR3 DNA reads as TGTGCCAGCAGTTACTTCAGCGAGCAGTACTTC. The chain links TRBV6-5 to TRBJ2-7; no reliable D call. Germline V gene sequence: CDR1 MNHEY, CDR2 SVGAGI. This CDR3 has 11 amino acids. V lost 1 base and J 6 bases, leaving 4 bases between the germline ends.

V is TRBV12-3 or TRBV12-4 and J is TRBJ2-5, with 9 nucleotides matching TRBD2. The ends lost 6 bases at V and 5 bases at J; junction bases unmatched: 22. The CDR3 is 19 residues long. The CDR3 DNA reads as TGTGCCAGCAGCCTAGGCCGGGGTAGCGGGAGTCGGGGGGGGGAGACCCAGTACTTC. Protein product: CASSLGRGSGSRGGETQYF.

Only one count was recorded for this clonotype. The chain joins TRBV6-5 to TRBJ1-2; 7 bases agree with TRBD1. V gave up 2 bases and J gave up 8 bases; unmatched junction bases: 8. The CDR3 length is 14 residues. The germline V gene encodes CDR1 MNHEY and CDR2 SVGAGI. The CDR3 region has the DNA TGTGCCAGCAGTTACCGGACAGGAGGGCACGGCTACACCTTC. This encodes CASSYRTGGHGYTF.

This chain joins TRBV2 and TRBJ1-2; 7 nucleotides align to TRBD1. This CDR3 comprises 14 residues. Germline CDR1 is SNHLY and CDR2 is FYNNEI. V lost 2 bases and J lost 3; bases outside the gene matches: 3. The CDR3 nucleotides read TGTGCCAGCAGTGAAACAGGGGTGGACTATGGCTACACCTTC. Protein sequence: CASSETGVDYGYTF.

The genes are TRBV15 and TRBJ2-7, with D maybe TRBD2 (6 bases). V lost 6 bases and J lost 3, with 21 bases in between. This CDR3 region has 16 residues. Per germline, CDR1 LNHNV and CDR2 YYDKDF (reference sequence). The CDR3 coding sequence is TGTGCCACCAGATATACACTCAGGGAGGTAAGCTACGAGCAGTACTTC. It codes for CATRYTLREVSYEQYF.

V and J are TRBV20-1 and TRBJ2-3; D gene uncertain. Germline CDR1 reads DFQATT; CDR2 reads SNEGSKA (reference sequence). The CDR3 spans 9 residues. The CDR3 DNA is TGCAGATCCGGGGATACGCAGTATTTT. This encodes CRSGDTQYF.

The chain is built from TRBV5-8 and TRBJ1-1, with a tentative D call TRBD1 (5 bases). The V end lost 5 bases, the J end lost 0 bases, and 8 bases lay between the germline ends. Germline CDR1 SGHTS, CDR2 YDEGEE. The length of the CDR3 is 13 residues. The CDR3 sequence: CASSEGMNTEAFF. The CDR3 DNA follows: TGTGCCAGCAGTGAGGGGATGAACACTGAAGCTTTCTTT.

This clonotype was seen only a few times. The V call is TRBV28, the J call TRBJ2-1; a weak D match, TRBD2 (5 bases). This CDR3 comprises 14 residues. From germline, CDR1 is MDHEN and CDR2 SYDVKM. Trimming took off 6 bases at V and 7 bases at J, with 16 bases between the two ends. DNA of the CDR3: TGTGCCAGCAGATCTCTCGTAGCGAGAAATGAGCAGTTCTTC. It codes for CASRSLVARNEQFF. Using reference TRBV28 and TRBJ2-1 for the parts outside the CDR3, the full variable domain is DVKVTQSSRYLVKRTGEKVFLECVQDMDHENMFWYRQDPGLGLRLIYFSYDVKMKEKGDIPEGYSVSREKKERFSLILESASTNQTSMYLCASRSLVARNEQFFGPGTRLTVL.

The chain joins TRBV2 to TRBJ2-2, with a tentative D call TRBD2 (6 bases). CDR1 is SNHLY and CDR2 is FYNNEI in the germline V gene. CDR3 length equals 12 residues. The V end was cut by 4 bases, the J end by 6 bases, with 6 bases between. The CDR3 DNA reads as TGTGCCAGCAGTGGGGGGGCCGGGGAGCTGTTTTTT. Protein: CASSGGAGELFF.

This clonotype was counted a few times. The chain couples TRBV7-9 to TRBJ2-7; D uncertain. Germline CDR1 and CDR2: SEHNR and FQNEAQ (reference sequence). The CDR3 length is 13 residues. Trimming stripped 1 base from V and 7 bases from J, with 11 bases between. This CDR3 is CASSLGSLGEQYF. The CDR3 nucleotides read TGTGCCAGCAGCTTAGGGAGCCTGGGGGAGCAGTACTTC.